This T cell receptor (beta chain) was documented in a study of blood T cells in healthy people across ages (dated by TCRdb to about 2015). With regard to the full study: In model experiments, template switching captured about one uniquely barcoded TCR beta cDNA molecule for every two T cells. To track age-related changes in TCR beta repertoire diversity, the study relied on deep sequencing normalized with unique cDNA molecular identifiers. The donors were divided into four age groups: young (average around 16 years), middle-aged (about 41), aged (62) and long-lived (roughly 82). To avoid experimental bias, donors of different ages were distributed randomly across sequencing lanes. For two donors (one aged 18 to 30 and one aged 80 or older), the study analyzed two additional independent replicas of 1 million unique cDNA reads from the same blood draw. Paper-wide results and their limitations: Estimates of total diversity based on one million sequenced T cells were considered lower bounds and underestimates. There was a strong correlation between observed TCR beta diversity and the percentage of naive T cells measured by flow cytometry. The long-lived group showed more naive CD4+ T cells, fewer expanded clones and increased TCR diversity than the aged group, suggesting age selection. The CMV infection status of donors was not known, potentially confounding age-related changes in expanded clonotypes. As age increased, observed TCR beta diversity per million T cells dropped in a roughly linear way, and a significant reduction was already evident by age 40. Because profiling used bulk unsorted PBMCs, naive and antigen-experienced compartments could not be compared conclusively.

As regards this clonotype: Its cognate antigen has yet to be identified. Nothing much larger sits one base from this clone, and base qualities are not available.

Libraries were prepared through 5' RACE. Instrument used: Illumina HiSeq 2500. The second PCR ran for roughly 7 to 12 cycles and used a J-beta primer mix along with a sample-barcoded 5' primer. A template-switch 5' adaptor carrying 12 random nucleotides introduced a unique molecular identifier onto each TCR beta cDNA molecule. Each sample yielded at least 2.5 million CDR3-containing paired-end reads. First-strand cDNA synthesis was performed from all RNA using the Mint cDNA synthesis kit, with priming by a TRBC-specific oligonucleotide. After uracil-DNA glycosylase treatment, a first 18-cycle PCR used universal primers M1SS and BC2_uni_R on all cDNA. Processing in the source paper ran as follows. Normalization of each sample was performed by random selection of 1 million high-quality reads, each carrying a distinct molecular identifier. Reads with shared molecular identifiers were discarded instead of being binned into consensus sequences. CDR3 identification, clonotype clustering and error correction used MiTCR with a Q25 quality threshold and the strictest error-elimination algorithm. A nonparametric unseen species model using Euler transformation provided a lower-bound estimate of total TCR beta diversity. TCRdb ran its own pipeline on the public reads, namely fastp trimming at Q25 and MiXCR clone calling, and kept in-frame beta chains. Rows with a matching CDR3 protein are joined into one entry that keeps the most common DNA and genes. TCRdb's processing, not the authors', yielded these V and J calls. Within this sample are 650,000 to 1,000,000 distinct CDR3 sequences, with about 36% of them counted one time only. Of the sample, under 15% falls within the top ten clones.

The donors were 40 or so Caucasian individuals from Russia, aged roughly 6 to 100 years, who were systemically healthy. Each donor gave ten milliliters of peripheral blood, collected into EDTA-treated Vacutainer tubes. PBMCs were isolated by Ficoll-Paque density-gradient centrifugation, with at least 7 million obtained per sample. Trizol reagent was used to extract total RNA from the PBMCs, yielding at least 6 micrograms per sample. The percentages of naive CD45RAhigh/CD27high T cells were determined by flow cytometry on a PBMC aliquot from every donor. The sequencing input was blood. The receptor was derived from a man aged 18 to 30 in good health.

The DNA sequence follows: TGTGCCAGCAGCTTGAAAAACAGGGCGGTCGGTGGCTACACCTTC. Its product reads: CASSLKNRAVGGYTF. The chain employs TRBV5-6 and TRBJ1-2, with a tentative D gene TRBD1 over 6 matching bases. V is shortened by 1 base, J by 7 bases, and the region joining them spans 17 bases. Taken from cysteine to phenylalanine, the CDR3 has 15 residues. The sequence is cut down to CDR3 DNA, 45 bases in frame from base 1. CDR1 and CDR2, per the germline V gene, are SGHDT and YYEEEE.